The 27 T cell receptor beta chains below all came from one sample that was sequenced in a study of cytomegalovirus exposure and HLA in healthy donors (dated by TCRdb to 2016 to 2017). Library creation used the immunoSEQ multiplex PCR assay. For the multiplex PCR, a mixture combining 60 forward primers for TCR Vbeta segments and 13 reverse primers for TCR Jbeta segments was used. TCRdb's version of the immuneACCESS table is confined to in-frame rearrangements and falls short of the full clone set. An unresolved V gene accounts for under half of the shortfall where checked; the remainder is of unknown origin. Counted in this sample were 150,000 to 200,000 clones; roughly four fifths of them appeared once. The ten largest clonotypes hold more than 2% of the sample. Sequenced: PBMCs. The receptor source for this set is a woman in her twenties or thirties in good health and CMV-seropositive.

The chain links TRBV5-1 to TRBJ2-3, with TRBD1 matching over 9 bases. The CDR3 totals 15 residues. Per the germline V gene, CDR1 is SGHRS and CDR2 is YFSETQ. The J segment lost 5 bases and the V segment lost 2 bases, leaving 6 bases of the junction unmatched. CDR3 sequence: CASSFLGTGRDTQYF. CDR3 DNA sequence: TGCGCCAGCAGCTTTCTAGGGACAGGGAGAGATACGCAGTATTTT. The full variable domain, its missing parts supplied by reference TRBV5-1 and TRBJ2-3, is KAGVTQTPRYLIKTRGQQVTLSCSPISGHRSVSWYQQTPGQGLQFLFEYFSETQRNKGNFPGRFSGRQFSNSRSEMNVSTLELGDSALYLCASSFLGTGRDTQYFGPGTRLTVL.

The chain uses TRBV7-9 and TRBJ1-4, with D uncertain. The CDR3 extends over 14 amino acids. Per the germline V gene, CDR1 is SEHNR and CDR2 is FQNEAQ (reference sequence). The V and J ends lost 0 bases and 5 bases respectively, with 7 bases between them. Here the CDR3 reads CASSLALLNEKLFF. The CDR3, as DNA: TGTGCCAGCAGCTTAGCCTTACTCAATGAAAAACTGTTTTTT.

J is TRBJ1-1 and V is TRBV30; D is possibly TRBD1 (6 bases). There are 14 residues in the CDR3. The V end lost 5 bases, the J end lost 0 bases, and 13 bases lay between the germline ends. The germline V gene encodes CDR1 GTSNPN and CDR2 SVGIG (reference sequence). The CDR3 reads CAWGKQGVNTEAFF. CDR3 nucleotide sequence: TGTGCCTGGGGTAAACAGGGTGTGAACACTGAAGCTTTCTTT.

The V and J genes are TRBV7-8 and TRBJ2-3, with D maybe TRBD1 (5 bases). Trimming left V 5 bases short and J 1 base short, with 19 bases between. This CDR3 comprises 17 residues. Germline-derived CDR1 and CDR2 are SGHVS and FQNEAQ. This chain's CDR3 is CASSPIGRGRGTDTQYF. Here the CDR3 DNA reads TGTGCCAGCAGCCCAATCGGTAGGGGCAGAGGCACAGATACGCAGTATTTT.

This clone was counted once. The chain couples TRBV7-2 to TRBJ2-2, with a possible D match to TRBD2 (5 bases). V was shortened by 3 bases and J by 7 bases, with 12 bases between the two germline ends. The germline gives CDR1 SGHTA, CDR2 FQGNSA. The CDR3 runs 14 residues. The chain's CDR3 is CASSFRGYHGELFF. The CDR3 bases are TGTGCCAGCAGCTTTCGGGGTTACCACGGGGAGCTGTTTTTT.

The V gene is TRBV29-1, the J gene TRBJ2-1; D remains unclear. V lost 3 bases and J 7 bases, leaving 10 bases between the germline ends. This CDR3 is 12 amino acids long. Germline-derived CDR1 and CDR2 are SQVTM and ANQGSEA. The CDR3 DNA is TGCAGCGTTGAGTTGAGACAAAATGAGCAGTTCTTC. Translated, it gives CSVELRQNEQFF.

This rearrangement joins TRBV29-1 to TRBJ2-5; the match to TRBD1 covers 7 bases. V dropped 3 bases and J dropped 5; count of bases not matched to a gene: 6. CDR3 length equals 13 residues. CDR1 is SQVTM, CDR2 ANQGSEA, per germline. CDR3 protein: CSVERGRGETQYF. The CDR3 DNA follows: TGCAGCGTTGAGAGGGGGCGAGGGGAGACCCAGTACTTC.

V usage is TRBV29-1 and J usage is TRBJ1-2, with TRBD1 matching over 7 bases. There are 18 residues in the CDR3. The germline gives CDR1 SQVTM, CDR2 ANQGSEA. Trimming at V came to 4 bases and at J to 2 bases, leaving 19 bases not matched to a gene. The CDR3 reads CSVAPLAGQGDKNYGYTF. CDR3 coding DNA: TGCAGCGTTGCCCCTCTTGCGGGTCAGGGGGATAAGAACTATGGCTACACCTTC. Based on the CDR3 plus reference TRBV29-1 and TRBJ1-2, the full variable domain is SAVISQKPSRDICQRGTSLTIQCQVDSQVTMMFWYRQQPGQSLTLIATANQGSEATYESGFVIDKFPISRPNLTFSTLTVSNMSPEDSSIYLCSVAPLAGQGDKNYGYTFGSGTRLTVV.

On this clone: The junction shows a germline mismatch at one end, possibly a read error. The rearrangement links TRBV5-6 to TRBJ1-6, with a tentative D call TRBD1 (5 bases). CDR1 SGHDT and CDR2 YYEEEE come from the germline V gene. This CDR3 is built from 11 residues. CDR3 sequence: CASSFGASLLF. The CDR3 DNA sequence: TGTGCCAGCAGCTTTGGGGCCAGCCTACTTTTC.

This chain's CDR3 is CASSYLDRVGTQYF. The CDR3 coding sequence is TGTGCCAGCAGTTACCTGGACAGGGTCGGGACCCAGTACTTC. The rearrangement joins TRBV6-5 to TRBJ2-5; 8 positions agree with TRBD1. The V gene's germline CDR1 is MNHEY and CDR2 SVGAGI. V lost 2 bases, J lost 7 bases, and 6 bases stayed unmatched. This CDR3 is 14 amino acids long.

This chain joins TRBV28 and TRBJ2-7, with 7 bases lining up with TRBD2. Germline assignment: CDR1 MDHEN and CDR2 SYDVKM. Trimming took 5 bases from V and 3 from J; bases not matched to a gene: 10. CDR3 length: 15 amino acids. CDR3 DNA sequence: TGTGCCAGCAGTGGAGGGACTATTCTAAACTACGAGCAGTACTTC. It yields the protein CASSGGTILNYEQYF.

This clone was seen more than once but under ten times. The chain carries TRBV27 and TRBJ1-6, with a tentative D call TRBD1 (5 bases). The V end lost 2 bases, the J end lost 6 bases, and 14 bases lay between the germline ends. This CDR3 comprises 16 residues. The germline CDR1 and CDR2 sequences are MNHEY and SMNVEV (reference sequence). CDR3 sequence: CASSLSQGGINSPLHF. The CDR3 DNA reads TGTGCCAGCAGTTTAAGTCAGGGCGGGATTAATTCACCCCTCCACTTT.

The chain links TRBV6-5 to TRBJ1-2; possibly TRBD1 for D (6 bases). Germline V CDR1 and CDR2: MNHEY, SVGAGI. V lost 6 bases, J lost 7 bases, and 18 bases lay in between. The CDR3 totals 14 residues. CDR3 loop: CASSLGQTRGGYTF. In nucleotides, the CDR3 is TGTGCCAGCAGCCTCGGACAGACCAGAGGTGGCTACACCTTC.

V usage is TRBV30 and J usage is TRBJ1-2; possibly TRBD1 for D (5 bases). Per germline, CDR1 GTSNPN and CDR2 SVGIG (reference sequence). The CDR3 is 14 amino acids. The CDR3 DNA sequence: TGTGGAGGATTTTGGGGCGGCCGTCGGGATGGCTACACCTTC. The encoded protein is CGGFWGGRRDGYTF.

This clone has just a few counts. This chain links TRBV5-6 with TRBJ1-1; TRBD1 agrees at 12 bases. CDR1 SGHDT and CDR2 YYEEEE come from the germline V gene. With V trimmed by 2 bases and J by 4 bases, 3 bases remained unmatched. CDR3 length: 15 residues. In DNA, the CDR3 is TGTGCCAGCAGCTTCGTGGGACAGGGGGCCACTGAAGCTTTCTTT. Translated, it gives CASSFVGQGATEAFF.

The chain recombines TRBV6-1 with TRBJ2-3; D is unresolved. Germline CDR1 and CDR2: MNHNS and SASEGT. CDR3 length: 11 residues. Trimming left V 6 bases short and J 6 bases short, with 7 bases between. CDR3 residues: CASRTLDTQYF. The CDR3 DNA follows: TGTGCCAGCAGGACTCTTGATACGCAGTATTTT.

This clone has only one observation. The CDR3 DNA follows: TGTGCCAGGGACAGGGAAACTGGGGCCAACGTCCTGACTTTC. The encoded protein is CARDRETGANVLTF. The chain joins TRBV2 to TRBJ2-6, with 8 bases lining up with TRBD1. Germline V lookup: CDR1 SNHLY, CDR2 FYNNEI. CDR3 size: 14 residues. V lost 9 bases to trimming and J lost 2 bases; unmatched junction nucleotides: 3.

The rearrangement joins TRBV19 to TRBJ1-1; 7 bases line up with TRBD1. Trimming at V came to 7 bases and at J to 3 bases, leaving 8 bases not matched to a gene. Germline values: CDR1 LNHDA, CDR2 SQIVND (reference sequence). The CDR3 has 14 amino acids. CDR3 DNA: TGTGCCAGTACAGACAGGGATTTGGACACTGAAGCTTTCTTT. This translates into CASTDRDLDTEAFF.

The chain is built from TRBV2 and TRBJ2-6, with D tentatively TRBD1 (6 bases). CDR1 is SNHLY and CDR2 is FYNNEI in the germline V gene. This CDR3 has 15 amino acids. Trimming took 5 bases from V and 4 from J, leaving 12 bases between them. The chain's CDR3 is CASSKQGTGANVLTF. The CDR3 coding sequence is TGTGCCAGCAGTAAACAGGGAACCGGGGCCAACGTCCTGACTTTC.

In nucleotides, the CDR3 is TGCGCCAGCAGCCAAGATCACGCGGGGACCGATGGCTACACCTTC. Translating gives CASSQDHAGTDGYTF. V gene TRBV4-3 combines with J gene TRBJ1-2, with D possibly being TRBD1 (5 bases). The CDR3 length is 15 residues. CDR1 is LGHNA, CDR2 YSLEER, per germline. V gave up 0 bases and J gave up 6 bases, with 14 bases separating them.

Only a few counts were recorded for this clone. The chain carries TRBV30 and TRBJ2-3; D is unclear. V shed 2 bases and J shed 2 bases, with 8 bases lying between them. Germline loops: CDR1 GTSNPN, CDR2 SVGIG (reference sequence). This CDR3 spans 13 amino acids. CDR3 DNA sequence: TGTGCCTGGAGTCGAGGTAACACAGATACGCAGTATTTT. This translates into CAWSRGNTDTQYF.

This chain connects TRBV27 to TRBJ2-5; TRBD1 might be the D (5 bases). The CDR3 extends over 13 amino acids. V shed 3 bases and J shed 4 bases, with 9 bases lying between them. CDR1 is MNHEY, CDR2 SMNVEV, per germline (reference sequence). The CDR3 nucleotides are TGTGCCAGCAGTTTGCAGGGAAGAGAGACCCAGTACTTC. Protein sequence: CASSLQGRETQYF.

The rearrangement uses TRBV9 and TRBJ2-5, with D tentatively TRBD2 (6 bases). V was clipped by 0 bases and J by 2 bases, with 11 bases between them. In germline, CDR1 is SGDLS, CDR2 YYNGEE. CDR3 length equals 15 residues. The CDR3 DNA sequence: TGTGCCAGCAGCGTAGGGAGCGGGCGGCAAGAGACCCAGTACTTC. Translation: CASSVGSGRQETQYF.

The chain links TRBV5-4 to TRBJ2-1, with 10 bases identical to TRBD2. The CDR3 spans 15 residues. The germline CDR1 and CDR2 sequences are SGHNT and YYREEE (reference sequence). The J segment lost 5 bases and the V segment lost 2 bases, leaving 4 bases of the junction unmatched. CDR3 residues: CASSFSLAGDNEQFF. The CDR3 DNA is TGTGCCAGCAGCTTTAGTCTAGCGGGAGACAATGAGCAGTTCTTC.

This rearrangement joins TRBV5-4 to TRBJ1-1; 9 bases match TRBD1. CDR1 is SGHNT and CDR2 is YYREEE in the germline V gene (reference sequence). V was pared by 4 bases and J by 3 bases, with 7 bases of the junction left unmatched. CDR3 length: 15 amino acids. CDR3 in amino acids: CASSVQGARDTEAFF. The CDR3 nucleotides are TGTGCCAGCAGCGTACAGGGGGCTCGGGACACTGAAGCTTTCTTT.

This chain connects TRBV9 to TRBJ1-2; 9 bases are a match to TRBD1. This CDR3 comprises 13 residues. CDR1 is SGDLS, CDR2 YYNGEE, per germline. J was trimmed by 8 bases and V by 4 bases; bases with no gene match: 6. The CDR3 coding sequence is TGTGCCAGCAGCATCGGGACAGGGTTGGGCTACACCTTC. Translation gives CASSIGTGLGYTF.

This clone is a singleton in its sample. CDR3 amino acids: CASSDQGLGQETQYF. CDR3 nucleotide sequence: TGCGCCAGCAGTGACCAGGGGCTGGGACAAGAGACCCAGTACTTC. The gene calls are TRBV10-1 and TRBJ2-5; D may be TRBD1 (6 bases). Trimming pared 3 bases from V and 2 bases from J, leaving 13 bases between. The CDR3 loop spans 15 amino acids. Looked up from germline, CDR1 is WNHNN and CDR2 is SYGVQD (reference sequence).